One TCR beta chain is described in this entry. Its antigen is not identified. The data stem from a study of cytomegalovirus exposure and HLA in healthy donors. Overall study context: Later analysis reported that the roughly 110 validation repertoires shared the platform of the roughly 680 first-cohort repertoires.

Profiling relied on immunoSEQ multiplex PCR, and the TCRdb table lists in-frame clones only, not all of them. The sample carries 280,000 or so clones, around 89% recorded once. Findings of the study overall: Subsequent analysis found a tendency for first-cohort TCR clusters to co-occur within the 120 or so validation repertoires. Listed as cytomegalovirus-associated were 170 or so TCR beta chains.

Trimming took off 6 bases at V and 3 bases at J, with 12 bases between the two ends. CDR3 length equals 12 residues. CDR1 is SQVTM, CDR2 ANQGSEA, per germline. The sequenced material came from PBMCs. This chain connects TRBV29-1 to TRBJ2-7, with D possibly TRBD2 on 6 matching bases. The clonotype originates from a woman between 18 and 30 years old in good health and CMV-seronegative. The CDR3 coding sequence is TGCAGCGTCGGGAGAGGGGACTACGAGCAGTACTTC. This sequence encodes CSVGRGDYEQYF.